This T cell receptor beta chain was identified during a study of blood T cells in healthy people across ages (dated by TCRdb to between 2014 and 2017). For the wider study: Template switching captured roughly one uniquely barcoded TCR beta cDNA molecule per two T cells in model experiments. Age-related changes in TCR beta repertoire diversity were measured in the study by deep sequencing normalized with unique cDNA molecular identifiers. Donors were grouped into four age groups: young (average approximately 15 years), middle-aged (about 40), aged (about 60) and long-lived (approximately 81). To avoid experimental bias, donors of different ages were distributed randomly across sequencing lanes. Two additional independent replicas of 1 million unique cDNA reads from the same blood draw were analyzed for two donors (one aged 18 to 29 and one aged 80 or older). Study-wide conclusions, independent of this receptor: Observed TCR beta diversity per million T cells fell roughly linearly with age, and a significant reduction was already apparent by age roughly 40. Because donor CMV infection status was unknown, age-related changes in expanded clonotypes were potentially confounded. Bulk unsorted PBMC profiling prevented conclusive comparison of naive and antigen-experienced compartments. The long-lived group showed more naive CD4+ T cells, fewer expanded clones and increased TCR diversity than the aged group, suggesting age selection. Observed TCR beta diversity correlated strongly with the percentage of naive T cells measured by flow cytometry. Total diversity estimates from one million sequenced T cells were considered lower bounds and underestimates.

The germline V gene sets CDR1 to SGHRS and CDR2 to YFSETQ. The junction carries 13 bases between V and J, which are trimmed by 0 bases and 4 bases respectively. Inclusive of the bounding cysteine and phenylalanine, the CDR3 is 16 residues long. The CDR3 DNA has 48 bases and is translated from base 1. On this clonotype: It has no known antigen specificity. The record has no base qualities; no much larger clone is one base away.

Preparation of the library involved 5' RACE. TCRdb names Illumina HiSeq 2500 as the instrument used. The second PCR ran for about 6 to 12 cycles and used a J-beta primer mix along with a sample-barcoded 5' primer. A template-switch 5' adaptor carrying 12 random nucleotides introduced a unique molecular identifier onto each TCR beta cDNA molecule. Each sample yielded at least 3 million CDR3-containing paired-end reads. The Mint cDNA synthesis kit, primed by a TRBC-specific oligonucleotide, was used to synthesize first-strand cDNA from all RNA. Following uracil-DNA glycosylase treatment, all cDNA underwent a first 18-cycle PCR with the universal primers M1SS and BC2_uni_R. In the original analysis: Each sample was normalized by randomly selecting 1 million high-quality reads, each carrying a distinct molecular identifier. Instead of being binned into consensus sequences, reads with shared molecular identifiers were discarded. CDR3 identification, clonotype clustering and error correction used MiTCR with a Q25 quality threshold and the strictest error-elimination algorithm. A nonparametric unseen species model with Euler transformation was used to estimate lower-bound total TCR beta diversity. Using fastp at Q25 and MiXCR, TCRdb reprocessed the public reads and kept productive beta chains. Under each unique CDR3 protein, matching rows form one entry showing the most common genes and DNA. The V and J calls follow TCRdb's processing rather than the paper's. The sample profile shows more than 800,000 distinct CDR3 sequences; less than 35% of them were found once. The ten largest clones capture 17% of the sample.

Systemically healthy Caucasian individuals from Russia, 39 in total and aged about 6 to 90 years, were included as donors. Ten milliliters of peripheral blood were collected from each donor into EDTA-treated Vacutainer tubes. PBMCs were isolated by Ficoll-Paque density-gradient centrifugation, with at least 6 million obtained per sample. Trizol reagent was used to extract total RNA from PBMCs, with at least 5.5 micrograms per sample. The percentages of naive CD45RAhigh/CD27high T cells were determined by flow cytometry on a PBMC aliquot from every donor. The sequence derives from a woman aged 80 or over in good health. The sample taken for sequencing was blood. The rearranged chain carries TRBV5-1 and TRBJ2-2; the D element could tentatively be TRBD1 or TRBD2, as 6 bases agree for each. In nucleotide form, the sequence is TGCGCCAGCAGCTTGGATCCGGGGGCGGGCACCGGGGAGCTGTTTTTT. Its product reads: CASSLDPGAGTGELFF.